The clone carrying this T cell receptor (beta chain) appeared a single time. How the authors handled the data: Scientists estimated how many nucleated cells there were by amplifying reference gene primers. Measured with immunoSEQ multiplex PCR; TCRdb has only the in-frame clones, and not every one. The V and J calls and clone size come from that table; D and trimming were worked out from the DNA. This table has about 68,000 clones, roughly 90% appearing once. This specimen comes from a study of blood T cell repertoires in COVID-19. About the study: Italy, Spain and the United States were the sources of the convalescent and acute COVID-19 samples. PBMCs, B-cell-depleted T cells, or T cells provided the cDNA or gDNA that made up the material.

The CDR3 sequence is 14 residues long. The germline CDR1 and CDR2 sequences are PRHDT and FYEKMQ (reference sequence). The V end was cut by 5 bases, the J end by 4 bases, with 13 bases between. The receptor was isolated from a woman aged 60-70 years with active COVID-19. Sequencing was performed on peripheral blood. This sequence joins TRBV13 and TRBJ2-3; a weak D match, TRBD2 (5 bases). The CDR3: CASSHPLEADTQYF. In DNA form, the CDR3 reads TGTGCCAGCAGCCACCCCTTGGAGGCAGATACGCAGTATTTT.